Sequencing of this TCR beta chain was carried out in a study of T cell changes during pregnancy in multiple sclerosis. TCRdb keeps only in-frame clones here, not all; method: immunoSEQ multiplex PCR. The data contain about 58,000 clones, about 89% of them seen just once; the ten biggest clones take up almost 0.5%. Sequences were derived from CD4+ T cells from peripheral blood mononuclear cells, sampled after pregnancy. This TCR derives from a female donor in good health, enrolled as a control in a pregnancy study.

CDR3 coding DNA: TGTGCCAGCAGCGAGGTGTGGGTGACCCAGTACTTC. Translating it yields CASSEVWVTQYF. This chain links TRBV6-1 with TRBJ2-5; D ambiguous. Trimming shortened V by 6 bases and J by 7 bases, and 12 bases separated the two germline ends. Germline CDR1 is MNHNS and CDR2 is SASEGT. The CDR3 loop spans 12 amino acids.